The next 2 T cell receptor beta chains were all read from a single sample in a study of early T cells in non-severe SARS-CoV-2 infection. TCRdb recomputed calls from the 5' RACE reads with MiXCR, one row per CDR3 protein. The data hold more than 50,000 distinct CDR3 sequences, with more than 13% observed a single time. The material was whole blood, obtained at baseline. The receptors shown here come from an adult who was a healthcare worker with PCR-confirmed SARS-CoV-2 infection or an uninfected control (not recorded which).

V is TRBV6-2 or TRBV6-3 and J is TRBJ2-2, with D possibly being TRBD2 (5 bases). Germline CDR1 is MNHEY and CDR2 is SVGEGT. V gave up 6 bases and J gave up 4 bases, with 12 bases separating them. The CDR3 loop spans 14 amino acids. For the CDR3, the DNA is TGTGCCAGCAGATTACGGGGTGGCACCGGGGAGCTGTTTTTT. Its translation is CASRLRGGTGELFF.

This clonotype came up a few times. The chain is built from TRBV6-1 and TRBJ2-1; D remains ambiguous. V lost 3 bases and J 0 bases, leaving 9 bases between the germline ends. This CDR3 contains 15 residues. The germline CDR1 and CDR2 sequences are MNHNS and SASEGT. The CDR3 loop is CASSETPVSYNEQFF. DNA for the CDR3: TGTGCCAGCAGTGAGACCCCAGTCTCCTACAATGAGCAGTTCTTC.